A single sample gave rise to the 8 T cell receptor beta chains below, sequenced in a study of glioma-infiltrating T cells. Amplification of TCR alpha and beta CDR3 regions from RNA used iRepertoire nested multiplex PCR. MiXCR, run by TCRdb on the multiplex PCR reads, gives a single entry per CDR3 protein. Here the sample spans around 350,000 distinct CDR3 sequences, 41% being singletons. Sequencing used glioma tissue, nonneoplastic brain tissue, or PBMCs (not recorded which). Receptors were obtained from a human donor with low-grade glioma or glioblastoma, undergoing nonglioma brain surgery, or in good health (not recorded which).

This clonotype came up a few times. J is TRBJ2-3 and V is TRBV28; 8 bases line up with TRBD2. Germline V CDR1 and CDR2: MDHEN, SYDVKM. The V gene end was trimmed by 4 bases and the J gene end by 6 bases; junction bases not matched to a gene: 12. The CDR3 has 16 amino acids. The CDR3 loop reads CASSSTSATRADTQYF. The CDR3 DNA follows: TGTGCCAGCAGTTCGACTAGCGCCACGCGAGCGGATACGCAGTATTTT.

This clonotype has a handful of counts. A junction boundary mismatches the germline segment, possibly from a read error. The chain couples TRBV7-7 to TRBJ2-3, with a tentative D call TRBD2 (5 bases). Germline assignment: CDR1 SSHAT and CDR2 FNYEAQ (reference sequence). CDR3 length: 15 residues. The CDR3: CASSFGLGEADTQYF. The CDR3 DNA sequence: TGTGCTAGCAGCTTCGGTTTGGGAGAAGCAGATACGCAGTATTTT.

This clonotype is deemed medium-sized (0.01 to 0.1%). The DNA for the CDR3 is TGTGCCAGCAGCTTGGGACAGAGCTACAATGAGCAGTTCTTC. Translation gives CASSLGQSYNEQFF. The chain recombines TRBV27 with TRBJ2-1; TRBD1 agrees at 7 bases. The CDR3 runs to 14 residues. The V gene's germline CDR1 is MNHEY and CDR2 SMNVEV (reference sequence). Unmatched junction bases numbered 5, after V lost 6 bases and J lost 3 bases.

This clonotype was counted ten times or more. The V gene is TRBV27, the J gene TRBJ1-2, with D uncertain. This CDR3 has 12 residues. CDR1 is MNHEY and CDR2 is SMNVEV in the germline V gene (reference sequence). Trimming removed 0 bases from V and 7 bases from J, with 6 bases in between. The CDR3 spells CASSLSGRGYTF. CDR3 coding DNA: TGTGCCAGCAGTTTATCCGGTCGTGGCTACACCTTC.

There are many counts of this clonotype. The chain uses TRBV27 and TRBJ2-5, with D perhaps TRBD2 (6 bases). The CDR3 loop spans 15 amino acids. V was shortened by 1 base and J by 2 bases, with 11 bases between the two germline ends. Germline V gene lookup returns CDR1 MNHEY and CDR2 SMNVEV (reference sequence). The CDR3 bases are TGTGCCAGCAGTTTATTCGGGAGAGTGCAAGAGACCCAGTACTTC. Residues: CASSLFGRVQETQYF.

The gene calls are TRBV7-6 and TRBJ1-2, with D possibly being TRBD1 (5 bases). Germline V gene sequence: CDR1 SGHVS, CDR2 FNYEAQ. The CDR3 is made up of 16 amino acids. The germline V and J ends were trimmed by 1 base and 2 bases, with 14 bases remaining between them. The CDR3 is CASSLVPDQGNYGYTF. The CDR3 region has the DNA TGTGCCAGCAGCTTAGTTCCTGACCAGGGAAACTATGGCTACACCTTC.

This clonotype was found many times. This chain links TRBV27 with TRBJ1-2, with TRBD1 matching 8 bases. Germline loops: CDR1 MNHEY, CDR2 SMNVEV (reference sequence). J lost 8 bases, V lost 3 bases, and 8 bases had no gene match. The CDR3 runs 14 residues. Written as DNA, the CDR3 is TGTGCCAGCAGTTTCAACGACAGGGGCCGGGGCTACACCTTC. This encodes CASSFNDRGRGYTF.

The CDR3, as DNA: TGCAGTGATAGTGTTCGGCGGGACGGCGAAAAACTGTTTTTT. Translation: CSDSVRRDGEKLFF. The chain carries TRBV20-1 and TRBJ1-4; possibly TRBD1 for D (5 bases). The CDR3 contains 14 residues. CDR1 is DFQATT, CDR2 SNEGSKA, per germline (reference sequence). V was trimmed by 7 bases and J by 8 bases, leaving 20 bases between them.